This paragraph covers one TCR beta chain sequence. Its specificity is unknown. Profiling relied on immunoSEQ multiplex PCR, and the TCRdb table lists in-frame clones only, not all of them. The data show around 160,000 clones, with around 88% seen just once and more than 12% held by the top ten. The data belong to a study of T cell responses to AZD1222 COVID-19 vaccine. Study findings and constraints: Reportedly, nearly half of unique spike TCRs recognized epitopes outside B.1.351/B.1.1.7 mutations.

CDR1 SGHRS and CDR2 YFSETQ come from the germline V gene. V lost 3 bases to trimming and J lost 3 bases, with 9 bases between them. CDR3 length equals 13 residues. The TCR sequence derives from an adult in good health. The gene calls are TRBV5-1 and TRBJ1-1; D may be TRBD1 (5 bases). This sample comprised peripheral blood, obtained on day 0 of AZD1222 vaccination. This CDR3 is CASSWDGDTEAFF. In nucleotides, the CDR3 is TGCGCCAGCAGCTGGGACGGTGACACTGAAGCTTTCTTT. Variable domain in full (rest from reference TRBV5-1 and TRBJ1-1): KAGVTQTPRYLIKTRGQQVTLSCSPISGHRSVSWYQQTPGQGLQFLFEYFSETQRNKGNFPGRFSGRQFSNSRSEMNVSTLELGDSALYLCASSWDGDTEAFFGQGTRLTVV.